Listed below are T cell receptor beta chains from one sample, sequenced in a study of T-cell reconstitution after alpha-beta-depleted transplantation in children. A single record per CDR3 protein comes from TCRdb applying MiXCR to the PCR reads. The sample carries some 530,000 distinct CDR3 sequences, approximately 13% recorded once. Here the sequenced sample was PBMCs from the stem cell graft donor, taken from the stem cell graft. These receptors were collected from a human donor who donated a stem cell graft to a child with combined immunodeficiency. Both conserved end residues are part of each CDR3. Each record gives: D gene, clone size, CDR3 length, J gene, V gene, CDR3 protein, CDR3 DNA. D genes are given only for firm matches. For some rows the clone size is stated as once, few or many, or as a class when expanded; others skip it.

>TRBD2|-|16|TRBJ2-1|TRBV19
CASRRLAGSSYNEQFF
TGTGCCAGCCGGAGACTAGCGGGGAGCTCCTACAATGAGCAGTTCTTC
>TRBD1|many|13|TRBJ1-1|TRBV25-1
CASSDTTGPKAFF
TGTGCCAGCAGTGACACGACAGGGCCCAAAGCTTTCTTT
>-|many|15|TRBJ2-5|TRBV11-2
CASSLRGGNKETQYF
TGTGCCAGCAGCTTAAGGGGCGGGAACAAAGAGACCCAGTACTTC
>TRBD1|-|15|TRBJ2-3|TRBV11-2
CASSSWTGAADTQYF
TGTGCCAGCAGCTCGTGGACAGGGGCGGCAGATACGCAGTATTTT
>-|-|15|TRBJ2-7|TRBV6-2/TRBV6-3
CASSNGREGSYEQYF
TGTGCCAGCAGCAACGGCAGGGAAGGATCCTACGAGCAGTACTTC
>-|few|13|TRBJ2-7|TRBV4-2
CASSLQTAYEQYF
TGTGCCAGCAGCCTACAGACAGCCTACGAGCAGTACTTC
>TRBD1|few|15|TRBJ1-5|TRBV2
CASSPDRGSNQPQHF
TGTGCCAGCAGTCCCGACAGGGGTAGCAATCAGCCCCAGCATTTT
>TRBD1|-|14|TRBJ2-5|TRBV20-1
CSARVIRGLGTQYF
TGCAGTGCTAGAGTAATCAGGGGGCTTGGGACCCAGTACTTC
>-|few|19|TRBJ2-7|TRBV6-5
CASSYSFPGGGRGSSEQYF
TGTGCCAGCAGTTACTCGTTCCCTGGGGGAGGCAGGGGCTCTAGCGAGCAGTACTTC
>-|few|15|TRBJ1-2|TRBV5-5
CASSLAVLEEEGYTF
TGTGCCAGCAGCTTGGCGGTTCTCGAGGAAGAAGGCTACACCTTC
>-|many|16|TRBJ1-3|TRBV28
CASREPGPLSGNTIYF
TGTGCCAGCAGGGAACCGGGCCCTCTCTCTGGAAACACCATATATTTT
>TRBD2|-|17|TRBJ2-1|TRBV4-1
CASSQVRNSGIGNEQFF
TGCGCCAGCAGCCAAGTGCGGAATAGCGGGATTGGGAATGAGCAGTTCTTC
>TRBD1|many|13|TRBJ2-7|TRBV6-2/TRBV6-3
CASSYTGDYEQYF
TGTGCCAGCAGTTACACAGGGGACTACGAGCAGTACTTC
>TRBD2|few|16|TRBJ2-4|TRBV20-1
CSARLRGGSSKNIQYF
TGCAGTGCTCGCTTGCGGGGGGGCTCATCCAAAAACATTCAGTACTTC
>TRBD2|few|17|TRBJ2-1|TRBV5-6
CASSYVRLAGVWNEQFF
TGTGCCAGCAGCTATGTACGACTAGCGGGAGTATGGAATGAGCAGTTCTTC
>TRBD2|many|13|TRBJ2-1|TRBV10-3
CATRPGGYNEQFF
TGTGCCACCAGACCGGGGGGCTACAATGAGCAGTTCTTC
>-|-|11|TRBJ2-7|TRBV5-2
CARGAGYEQYF
TGTGCCAGGGGCGCCGGGTACGAGCAGTACTTC
>TRBD1|many|14|TRBJ2-5|TRBV7-9
CASSVAGGAETQYF
TGTGCCAGCAGCGTCGCAGGGGGCGCAGAGACCCAGTACTTC
>-|few|13|TRBJ1-1|TRBV7-2
CASSSTDNTEAFF
TGTGCCAGCAGCTCGACAGACAACACTGAAGCTTTCTTT
>TRBD2|few|19|TRBJ2-3|TRBV12-3/TRBV12-4
CASSLRLAGGPLSTDTQYF
TGTGCCAGCAGTCTGCGACTAGCGGGGGGGCCGTTGAGCACAGATACGCAGTATTTT
>-|-|14|TRBJ2-1|TRBV6-1
CASSDVGGSNEQFF
TGTGCCAGCAGTGACGTTGGGGGTAGCAATGAGCAGTTCTTC
>-|few|14|TRBJ2-7|TRBV12-3/TRBV12-4
CASSYGETDLEQYF
TGTGCCAGCAGTTATGGGGAGACAGACCTCGAGCAGTACTTC
>TRBD1|few|16|TRBJ2-7|TRBV7-8
CASSYLGGTGKDEQYF
TGTGCCAGCAGCTATCTAGGGGGGACAGGGAAAGACGAGCAGTACTTC
>TRBD1|few|15|TRBJ2-3|TRBV5-6
CASSLGTGGGDTQYF
TGTGCCAGCAGCTTGGGGACAGGGGGGGGAGATACGCAGTATTTT
>TRBD2|-|19|TRBJ2-3|TRBV7-3
CASSLKGIGLAGYTDTQYF
TGTGCCAGCAGCCTAAAGGGGATTGGACTAGCGGGATACACAGATACGCAGTATTTT
>-|few|13|TRBJ2-2|TRBV7-9
CASNHANTGELFF
TGTGCCAGCAACCACGCTAACACCGGGGAGCTGTTTTTT
>-|-|15|TRBJ1-3|TRBV12-5
CASGRGDFSGNTIYF
TGTGCTAGTGGCCGAGGGGATTTCTCTGGAAACACCATATATTTT
>TRBD2|-|15|TRBJ2-7|TRBV12-3/TRBV12-4
CASSFRLAATGEQYF
TGTGCCAGCAGTTTCAGGCTAGCGGCCACGGGGGAGCAGTACTTC
>TRBD2|many|16|TRBJ2-1|TRBV12-3/TRBV12-4
CASSLGLAGSYNEQFF
TGTGCCAGCAGTTTAGGACTAGCGGGTTCCTACAATGAGCAGTTCTTC
>TRBD2|few|17|TRBJ2-1|TRBV7-2
CASSLAPAGGVKDEQFF
TGTGCCAGCAGCTTAGCACCAGCGGGAGGAGTAAAGGATGAGCAGTTCTTC
>-|many|18|TRBJ2-2|TRBV5-5
CASSSRGGFLQGTGELFF
TGTGCCAGCAGCTCCCGAGGAGGGTTTCTACAGGGCACCGGGGAGCTGTTTTTT
>-|few|15|TRBJ2-5|TRBV18
CASSPSQGPGETQYF
TGTGCCAGCTCACCGAGTCAGGGGCCAGGAGAGACCCAGTACTTC
>-|-|15|TRBJ1-1|TRBV13
CASSFTGGLSTEAFF
TGTGCCAGCAGCTTTACCGGGGGCCTGAGCACTGAAGCTTTCTTT
>-|few|14|TRBJ2-3|TRBV12-3/TRBV12-4
CASMTGAPVDTQYF
TGTGCCAGCATGACGGGGGCTCCTGTGGATACGCAGTATTTT
>-|-|15|TRBJ2-7|TRBV13
CASSLGGESPYEQYF
TGTGCCAGCAGCTTAGGGGGGGAGTCCCCCTACGAGCAGTACTTC